The rows below give T cell receptor beta chains drawn from one sample of a study of T cell changes during pregnancy in multiple sclerosis. Data came from immunoSEQ multiplex PCR; TCRdb stores just in-frame clones and leaves some out. Among approximately 22,000 clones listed, just under 85% were seen once. This specimen was CD8+ T cells from peripheral blood mononuclear cells, taken in the first trimester of pregnancy. Receptor source: a female donor in good health, enrolled as a control in a pregnancy study. The CDR3 runs from the conserved cysteine through the conserved F or W. The D gene is left open where the match is weak. Where a row states a size, it is once, few, many or the class of an expanded clone; other rows omit it.

j_call	clone_size	d_call	v_call	cdr3_aa	cdr3_nt
TRBJ1-1	NA	TRBD1	TRBV2	CASRNRGMNTEAFF	TGTGCCAGCAGGAACAGGGGCATGAACACTGAAGCTTTCTTT
TRBJ2-5	NA	NA	TRBV18	CASSPGTQVPETQYF	TGTGCCAGCTCTCCCGGGACACAAGTTCCAGAGACCCAGTACTTC
TRBJ2-7	NA	TRBD1	TRBV9	CASSARPGQAQLRGQYF	TGTGCCAGCAGCGCCCGTCCGGGACAGGCCCAGCTACGAGGTCAGTACTTC
TRBJ1-1	once	NA	TRBV7-9	CASSLGGEGAFF	TGTGCCAGCAGCTTGGGGGGAGAGGGAGCTTTCTTT
TRBJ2-5	few	TRBD2	TRBV5-6	CASSSGTSGFQETQYF	TGTGCCAGCAGCTCCGGGACTAGCGGATTCCAAGAGACCCAGTACTTC
TRBJ2-3	NA	TRBD2	TRBV13	CASSPFGGDTDTQYF	TGTGCCAGCAGCCCCTTCGGGGGGGACACAGATACGCAGTATTTT
TRBJ2-7	large	NA	TRBV29-1	CSVGGIFEQYF	TGCAGCGTTGGCGGGATTTTCGAGCAGTACTTC
TRBJ2-1	NA	NA	TRBV7-9	CASSLATRRGQFF	TGTGCCAGCAGCTTAGCGACCCGTCGGGGGCAGTTCTTC
TRBJ1-2	NA	TRBD1	TRBV9	CASSQWTGEGYGYTF	TGTGCCAGCAGCCAATGGACAGGGGAGGGCTATGGCTACACCTTC
TRBJ2-7	once	TRBD2	TRBV19	CASSSLWTSGDAYEQYF	TGTGCCAGTAGTTCTTTATGGACTAGCGGGGATGCCTACGAGCAGTACTTC
TRBJ2-3	NA	NA	TRBV2	CASSEGRVPTDTQYF	TGTGCCAGCAGTGAAGGCAGGGTGCCCACAGATACGCAGTATTTT
TRBJ1-1	NA	NA	TRBV29-1	CSVVRGGTEAFF	TGCAGCGTTGTAAGGGGGGGGACTGAAGCTTTCTTT